The T cell receptor (beta chain) described here comes from a study of cytomegalovirus exposure and HLA in healthy donors. About the study: About 180 million T cells yielded 100 million or so unique TCR beta sequences in earlier analysis.

A remark on this clone: Its antigen is currently unknown.

Donors likely had unrecorded immune exposures despite being nominally healthy when sampled. Whole-study results and caveats: Cytomegalovirus status, reportedly, was diagnosed with high specificity and sensitivity by the classifier. It was reported in a later analysis that an Asian-associated ancestry cluster showed fewer N-insertions than the approximately 700-donor mean.

The germline CDR1 and CDR2 sequences are SGHNT and YYREEE (reference sequence). The J segment lost 5 bases and the V segment lost 0 bases, leaving 8 bases of the junction unmatched. The CDR3 runs 17 residues. With 60 Vbeta and 13 Jbeta primers, the PCR was carried out. Produced via immunoSEQ multiplex PCR; TCRdb's table is partial and in-frame only. The sample has roughly 80,000 clones, around 70% seen once. The source of this sequence is a woman between 50 and 59 years old in good health and CMV-seropositive. Sequenced sample: PBMCs. The V gene is TRBV5-4, the J gene TRBJ1-2; 12 bases map to TRBD1. The CDR3 spells CASSLEPGQGAFYGYTF. CDR3 DNA: TGTGCCAGCAGCTTGGAACCGGGACAGGGGGCTTTTTATGGCTACACCTTC.